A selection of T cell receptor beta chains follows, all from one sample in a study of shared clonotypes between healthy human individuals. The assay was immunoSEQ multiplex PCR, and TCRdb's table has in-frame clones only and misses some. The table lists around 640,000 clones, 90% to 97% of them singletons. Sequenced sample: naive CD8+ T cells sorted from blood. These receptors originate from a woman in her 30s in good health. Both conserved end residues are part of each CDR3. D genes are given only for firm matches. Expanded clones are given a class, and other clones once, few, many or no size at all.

TGCAGCGTTGCCCACAGTCTGCGTTTCGCAGATACGCAGTATTTT,CSVAHSLRFADTQYF,-,TRBJ2-3,TRBV29-1,-
TGTGCCAGCAGCGACCGGGAGGGGGGTCCCTACAATGAGCAGTTCTTC,CASSDREGGPYNEQFF,TRBD2,TRBJ2-1,TRBV9,-
TGTGCCAGCAGTACTAGGGGGGCCTACGAGCAGTACTTC,CASSTRGAYEQYF,-,TRBJ2-7,TRBV27,few
TGCGCCAGCAGACAGGTCGGTGGGGAGCTGTTTTTT,CASRQVGGELFF,-,TRBJ2-2,TRBV5-1,-
TGTGCCAGCAGCTTATCCTACGAGCAGTACTTC,CASSLSYEQYF,-,TRBJ2-7,TRBV7-9,-
TGTGCCAGCAGTGATCCCAGCTACGAGCAGTACTTC,CASSDPSYEQYF,-,TRBJ2-7,TRBV2,-
TGTGCCAGCAGTGAGTGGAACACTGAAGCTTTCTTT,CASSEWNTEAFF,-,TRBJ1-1,TRBV2,-
TGTGCCAGCAGCCCGATATCCTCTTACTACGAGCAGTACTTC,CASSPISSYYEQYF,-,TRBJ2-7,TRBV28,-
TGTGCCAGCACCCCTGTGGCTGGGGCCAACGTCCTGACTTTC,CASTPVAGANVLTF,-,TRBJ2-6,TRBV6-6,-
TGCGCCAGCAGCCAAGGAGCGGGAGAGGAGACCCAGTACTTC,CASSQGAGEETQYF,TRBD2,TRBJ2-5,TRBV5-1,-
TGCGCCAGCAGCTTTTCGACAATCCCGACTAGCGGTAGGCTGGAGACCCAGTACTTC,CASSFSTIPTSGRLETQYF,TRBD2,TRBJ2-5,TRBV5-1,once
TGTGCCAGCAGCTTGGGGGACAGGGACTCCATTTTCTATGGCTACACCTTC,CASSLGDRDSIFYGYTF,TRBD1,TRBJ1-2,TRBV7-3,-
TGTGCCAGCAGCTTGGAGGCTAATGAGCAGTTCTTC,CASSLEANEQFF,-,TRBJ2-1,TRBV5-4,-
TGTGCCAGTAACCTTGGACGCAGGGATGAGCAGTTCTTC,CASNLGRRDEQFF,-,TRBJ2-1,TRBV19,once
TGTGCCAGCGGCCCCCCTCTAGCGTACCAAGAGACCCAGTACTTC,CASGPPLAYQETQYF,-,TRBJ2-5,TRBV28,-
TGTGCCAGCAGTGCGAATGGCGAGCAGTACTTC,CASSANGEQYF,-,TRBJ2-7,TRBV2,-
TGCAGCGTGCAGGGCGGTGGGGCCAACGTCCTGACTTTC,CSVQGGGANVLTF,-,TRBJ2-6,TRBV29-1,-
TGTGCCAGCAGCACCGGGACTAGCGGGAGGGCCAAAGATACGCAGTATTTT,CASSTGTSGRAKDTQYF,TRBD2,TRBJ2-3,TRBV5-4,-
TGTGCCAGCAGCTCCGGGACTAGCGGATACACCGGGGAGCTGTTTTTT,CASSSGTSGYTGELFF,TRBD2,TRBJ2-2,TRBV7-9,-
TGTGCCAGCAGCCAGGGACAGTCCTCCTACGAGCAGTACTTC,CASSQGQSSYEQYF,TRBD1,TRBJ2-7,TRBV5-8,-
TGTGCCAGCAGCTTAGAGCAGGGGGATGGCTACACCTTC,CASSLEQGDGYTF,TRBD1,TRBJ1-2,TRBV7-8,few
TGTGCCAGCAGCGGGGGATCTAGCGGTTACTCCTACAATGAGCAGTTCTTC,CASSGGSSGYSYNEQFF,TRBD2,TRBJ2-1,TRBV9,-
TGTGCCAGCAGCCTCGTTGAAAAACTGTTTTTT,CASSLVEKLFF,-,TRBJ1-4,TRBV7-8,-
TGTGCCAGCAGTTTCGGTCTGCCCTACGAGCAGTACTTC,CASSFGLPYEQYF,-,TRBJ2-7,TRBV6-1,-
TGTGCCAGCAGTCCCCGAGAGGGGGCAATATATGGCTACACCTTC,CASSPREGAIYGYTF,TRBD1,TRBJ1-2,TRBV27,-
TGTGCCAGCAGTTTACTGTACACCGGGGAGCTGTTTTTT,CASSLLYTGELFF,-,TRBJ2-2,TRBV27,-
TGTGCCAGTAAAGTCAGTCTGGATAGCAATCAGCCCCAGCATTTT,CASKVSLDSNQPQHF,-,TRBJ1-5,TRBV19,-
TGTGCCAGCAGCCCAGACTTGGACAGGGAGAGCAATCAGCCCCAGCATTTT,CASSPDLDRESNQPQHF,TRBD1,TRBJ1-5,TRBV28,-
TGTGCCAGCAGCCAATCAATCGGGGAGGGGCAGTTCTCCTACGAGCAGTACTTC,CASSQSIGEGQFSYEQYF,TRBD2,TRBJ2-7,TRBV14,-
TGTGCCAGCACCTTATTAGCGGGGAACAATGAGCAGTTCTTC,CASTLLAGNNEQFF,TRBD2,TRBJ2-1,TRBV6-5,once
TGTGCCAGCAGTGAAGCTCATATTTACGGGCAGTACTTC,CASSEAHIYGQYF,-,TRBJ2-7,TRBV2,-
TGTGCCAGTAGTATCTCGGCAGGGGGAAACAATGAGCAGTTCTTC,CASSISAGGNNEQFF,TRBD1,TRBJ2-1,TRBV19,-
TGTGCCAGCTTTGGGGGGTTCCCAGATACGCAGTATTTT,CASFGGFPDTQYF,-,TRBJ2-3,TRBV27,-
TGCGCCAGCAGCCAAAAAAAGGGGACTAGCGGGAGCGAGCAGTACTTC,CASSQKKGTSGSEQYF,TRBD2,TRBJ2-7,TRBV4-1,-
TGTGCCACGGCCCCCACCGGGACAGGGTACTACGAGCAGTACTTC,CATAPTGTGYYEQYF,TRBD1,TRBJ2-7,TRBV19,once
TGTGCCAGCAGCTTAGAAGGGGCCGTATCCTACGAGCAGTACTTC,CASSLEGAVSYEQYF,-,TRBJ2-7,TRBV7-8,-
TGTGCCACCTTCACCCGCCACACCGGGGAGCTGTTTTTT,CATFTRHTGELFF,-,TRBJ2-2,TRBV28,-
TGTGCCAGCAGTGACCCGACTAACCCCACCGGGGAGCTGTTTTTT,CASSDPTNPTGELFF,-,TRBJ2-2,TRBV28,-
TGCGCCAGCAGCTATAGAGGGGGCCCTAAAGAGACCCAGTACTTC,CASSYRGGPKETQYF,TRBD1,TRBJ2-5,TRBV5-1,-
TGTGCCAGCAGCTTGGACTACGGAACCTACGAGCAGTACTTC,CASSLDYGTYEQYF,-,TRBJ2-7,TRBV5-4,-
TGTGCCACCAGAATACAGGGTCTTAGTGGCTACACCTTC,CATRIQGLSGYTF,-,TRBJ1-2,TRBV15,once
TGCGCCAGCAGCCAAGAATCCGGCGGGAGTATCTACGAGCAGTACTTC,CASSQESGGSIYEQYF,TRBD2,TRBJ2-7,TRBV4-1,-
TGTGCCAGCCATGAAGGGACGGGCCAGTCCTACGAGCAGTACTTC,CASHEGTGQSYEQYF,-,TRBJ2-7,TRBV2,once